Shown below are 21 T cell receptor beta chains from a single sample sequenced in a study of blood T cells in healthy people across ages. Primed by a sample-barcoded 5' primer and a J-beta primer mix, a second PCR proceeded for 7 to 11 cycles. Via MiXCR, TCRdb re-called the 5' RACE reads, giving one row per CDR3 protein. Of about 930,000 distinct CDR3 sequences in the sample, approximately 32% were seen once. These data also formed part of another study, on T cells of mothers and their children.

The specimen was blood. Receptors were obtained from a woman in her thirties or forties in good health.

This rearrangement joins TRBV30 to TRBJ1-2; 7 bases fit TRBD1. Germline-derived CDR1 and CDR2 are GTSNPN and SVGIG (reference sequence). J gave up 8 bases and V 3 bases, and 12 bases lay outside the gene matches. This CDR3 comprises 14 residues. CDR3 in amino acids: CAWRENRGTYGYTF. CDR3 DNA: TGTGCCTGGAGGGAAAACAGGGGAACTTACGGCTACACCTTC.

This clonotype appeared many times. The CDR3 sequence is CSAGRGQGRFSPLHF. The CDR3 DNA is TGCAGTGCGGGCCGGGGACAGGGGCGTTTTTCACCCCTCCACTTT. The chain employs TRBV20-1 and TRBJ1-6, with 10 bases lining up with TRBD1. Germline-derived CDR1 and CDR2 are DFQATT and SNEGSKA (reference sequence). The CDR3 runs 15 residues. The V segment lost 6 bases and the J segment 9 bases; nucleotides outside the gene matches: 11.

The sample holds one count of this clonotype. This chain links TRBV28 with TRBJ2-1, with D perhaps TRBD2 (5 bases). Germline CDR1 and CDR2: MDHEN and SYDVKM. The CDR3 totals 14 residues. V lost 3 bases and J lost 13, with 19 bases in between. The CDR3 here is CASSFRKPGETQFF. The CDR3 DNA reads as TGTGCCAGCAGTTTCCGGAAACCCGGGGAGACCCAGTTCTTC.

This clonotype was observed at least ten times. This sequence joins TRBV5-1 and TRBJ2-7; D possibly matches TRBD1 or TRBD2 (6 bases each). This CDR3 comprises 14 residues. Germline V gene data show CDR1 as SGHRS and CDR2 as YFSETQ. The V end was cut by 3 bases, the J end by 5 bases, with 15 bases between. The CDR3 region has the DNA TGCGCCAGCAGCTGGCCAACCGGGGGCAACGAGCAGTACTTC. It translates to CASSWPTGGNEQYF.

V usage is TRBV5-6 and J usage is TRBJ1-1, with no clear D. The CDR3 runs to 11 residues. CDR1 is SGHDT, CDR2 YYEEEE, per germline. V was clipped by 7 bases and J by 1 base, with 5 bases between them. The CDR3: CASAGNTEAFF. CDR3 coding DNA: TGTGCCAGCGCGGGGAACACTGAAGCTTTCTTT.

This clonotype has a count of ten or more. The V and J genes are TRBV29-1 and TRBJ2-7; D might be TRBD1 (5 bases). The V gene lost 1 base and the J gene lost 6 bases, with 10 bases spanning the gap. The CDR3 has 12 residues. CDR1 SQVTM and CDR2 ANQGSEA come from the germline V gene. CDR3 in amino acids: CSVEGRGREQYF. CDR3 DNA sequence: TGCAGCGTTGAAGGTAGGGGCCGCGAGCAGTACTTC.

The genes are TRBV7-9 and TRBJ1-1; 7 bases line up with TRBD1. Germline lookup yields CDR1 SEHNR and CDR2 FQNEAQ (reference sequence). The V segment lost 6 bases and the J segment 5 bases; nucleotides outside the gene matches: 12. The CDR3 loop spans 15 amino acids. CDR3: CASSSNRGGGTEAFF. As DNA, the CDR3 is TGTGCCAGCAGTTCAAACAGGGGAGGAGGAACTGAAGCTTTCTTT.

Details on this clonotype: A much larger clonotype is one base distant, so this may be a read error. The V call is TRBV11-2, the J call TRBJ2-7; the D gene could be TRBD1 or TRBD2 (7 bases each). CDR3 length: 13 residues. CDR1 is SGHAT, CDR2 FQNNGV, per germline. As DNA, the CDR3 is TGTGCCAGCAGCCCAGGGGGGGCCGGGGAGCGGTACTTC. Encoded protein: CASSPGGAGERYF.

This clonotype appeared many times. The V gene is TRBV12-3 or TRBV12-4, the J gene TRBJ2-7, with a possible D match to TRBD2 (6 bases). Trimming pared 4 bases from V and 4 bases from J, leaving 17 bases between. This CDR3 is built from 15 residues. The chain's CDR3 is CASSSGSGGPYEQYF. DNA for the CDR3: TGTGCCAGCAGTTCAGGTAGCGGAGGCCCATACGAGCAGTACTTC.

The gene calls are TRBV20-1 and TRBJ2-7; D is unresolved. This CDR3 has 13 residues. Trimming shortened V by 0 bases and J by 0 bases, and 6 bases separated the two germline ends. Germline V lookup: CDR1 DFQATT, CDR2 SNEGSKA (reference sequence). The CDR3 DNA sequence: TGCAGTGCTAGAGAGGGCAACTCCTACGAGCAGTACTTC. This sequence encodes CSAREGNSYEQYF.

This clonotype appeared many times. V and J are TRBV4-2 and TRBJ2-6; D gene uncertain. Germline V gene data show CDR1 as LGHNA and CDR2 as YNFKEQ. The germline V and J ends were trimmed by 4 bases and 0 bases, with 7 bases remaining between them. This CDR3 comprises 15 residues. The DNA of the CDR3 is TGTGCCAGCAGCCCAGGCCTCTCTGGGGCCAACGTCCTGACTTTC. The encoded protein is CASSPGLSGANVLTF.

The chain carries TRBV7-9 and TRBJ2-1; 7 bases are shared with TRBD2. Germline loops: CDR1 SEHNR, CDR2 FQNEAQ (reference sequence). The CDR3 spans 14 residues. V was clipped by 7 bases and J by 6 bases; unmatched bases: 9. DNA for the CDR3: TGTGCCAGCAATCTCCCCGGGGGGTTCAATGAGCAGTTCTTC. Its translation is CASNLPGGFNEQFF.

The chain employs TRBV24-1 and TRBJ1-5; perhaps TRBD1 as D (6 bases). The CDR3 is made up of 13 amino acids. Germline loops: CDR1 KGHDR, CDR2 SFDVKD. V gave up 7 bases and J gave up 2 bases, with 8 bases separating them. For the CDR3, the DNA is TGTGCCACCAGCGCAGGGGGCAATCAGCCCCAGCATTTT. Residues: CATSAGGNQPQHF.

J is TRBJ1-4 and V is TRBV18; 7 nucleotides match TRBD1. CDR1 KGHSH and CDR2 LQKENI come from the germline V gene. The CDR3 loop spans 15 amino acids. V shed 2 bases, J shed 7 bases, and the junction held 7 bases outside the gene matches. The CDR3 sequence: CASSPGGGAFEKLFF. As DNA, the CDR3 is TGTGCCAGCTCACCAGGAGGGGGCGCGTTTGAAAAACTGTTTTTT.

This clonotype was found many times. This rearrangement joins TRBV7-9 to TRBJ2-3; D is ambiguous. Germline-derived CDR1 and CDR2 are SEHNR and FQNEAQ (reference sequence). The CDR3 length is 14 residues. Trimming stripped 8 bases from V and 2 bases from J, with 14 bases between. The CDR3 nucleotides are TGTGCCAGCGACACCCTCTCATACACAGATACGCAGTATTTT. Translated, it gives CASDTLSYTDTQYF. Drawing the rest from reference TRBV7-9 and TRBJ2-3, the complete variable domain is DTGVSQNPRHKITKRGQNVTFRCDPISEHNRLYWYRQTLGQGPEFLTYFQNEAQLEKSRLLSDRFSAERPKGSFSTLEIQRTEQGDSAMYLCASDTLSYTDTQYFGPGTRLTVL.

A few counts support this clonotype. In DNA, the CDR3 is TGTGCCAGCAGCTTAGCGCTGGACCTACGAGATACGCAGTATTTT. It yields the protein CASSLALDLRDTQYF. The genes are TRBV7-6 and TRBJ2-3; D is unresolved. The CDR3 is made up of 15 amino acids. From germline, CDR1 is SGHVS and CDR2 FNYEAQ. V lost 0 bases and J 5 bases, leaving 12 bases between the germline ends. The full variable domain, with the rest looked up from reference TRBV7-6 and TRBJ2-3, is GAGVSQSPRYKVTKRGQDVALRCDPISGHVSLYWYRQALGQGPEFLTYFNYEAQQDKSGLPNDRFSAERPEGSISTLTIQRTEQRDSAMYRCASSLALDLRDTQYFGPGTRLTVL.

In its sample, this clonotype was seen many times. V is TRBV6-6 and J is TRBJ2-7; D remains ambiguous. CDR3 length equals 14 residues. The V gene lost 4 bases and the J gene lost 2 bases, with 12 bases spanning the gap. Germline V CDR1 and CDR2: MNHNY, SVGAGI (reference sequence). The DNA for the CDR3 is TGTGCCAGCAGTTCACAGACGGGCCCCTACGAGCAGTACTTC. This codes for CASSSQTGPYEQYF.

This chain uses TRBV12-3 or TRBV12-4 with TRBJ1-1; D may be TRBD1 (5 bases). The CDR3 sequence is 13 residues long. With 5 bases removed from V and 11 bases from J, the gap between germline ends came to 18 bases. CDR3: CASSRDWTSGAFF. CDR3 bases: TGTGCCAGCAGTCGCGATTGGACATCCGGGGCTTTCTTT.

V and J are TRBV4-2 and TRBJ2-1; D is ambiguous. The germline CDR1 and CDR2 sequences are LGHNA and YNFKEQ. V lost 0 bases, J lost 8 bases, and 8 bases lay in between. The CDR3 consists of 13 residues. CDR3 protein: CASSQEVVDEQFF. DNA of the CDR3: TGTGCCAGCAGCCAAGAGGTCGTGGATGAGCAGTTCTTC.

The chain carries TRBV7-8 and TRBJ2-1; the match to TRBD1 covers 7 bases. With 5 bases clipped from V and 4 bases from J, the junction kept 20 bases outside the gene matches. The CDR3 is 19 residues long. Germline-derived CDR1 and CDR2 are SGHVS and FQNEAQ. Here the CDR3 DNA reads TGTGCCAGCAGCCTAGAGGGGACAGCTCGTTCAAGGGGTTACAATGAGCAGTTCTTC. Translating it yields CASSLEGTARSRGYNEQFF.

The genes are TRBV19 and TRBJ2-7; D is undetermined. This CDR3 has 13 residues. CDR1 LNHDA and CDR2 SQIVND come from the germline V gene (reference sequence). V dropped 4 bases and J dropped 1 base, with 8 bases sitting between them. As DNA, the CDR3 is TGTGCCAGTAGTACCCCGCCATCCTACGAGCAGTACTTC. Translated, it gives CASSTPPSYEQYF.